A selection of T cell receptor beta chains follows, all from one sample in a study of T-cell reconstitution after alpha-beta-depleted transplantation in children. MiXCR, applied by TCRdb to the PCR reads, yields one record per CDR3 protein. The sample shows about 610,000 distinct CDR3 sequences, more than 9% of them seen only once. This sample comprised PBMCs from the stem cell graft donor, obtained from the stem cell graft. These receptor sequences come from a human donor who donated a stem cell graft to a child with acute myeloid leukemia. Each CDR3 is given with its conserved first and last residue. D genes are given only for firm matches. Clone sizes are given selectively: once, few, many, or a class where the clone is expanded.

d_gene	v_gene	abundance	j_gene	CDR3nt	CDR3aa
TRBD1	TRBV6-4	-	TRBJ1-1	TGTGCCAGCAAAGGGACAGGGAACACTGAAGCTTTCTTT	CASKGTGNTEAFF
-	TRBV23-1	-	TRBJ1-1	TGCGCCAGCAGTCGAGGGATGGGCACTGAAGCTTTCTTT	CASSRGMGTEAFF
-	TRBV20-1	many	TRBJ2-2	TGCAGTGCTAAGGAGCGGTCCTCGGCCGGGGAGCTGTTTTTT	CSAKERSSAGELFF
-	TRBV29-1	few	TRBJ2-3	TGCAGCTCTACCCTCCTCACAGATACGCAGTATTTT	CSSTLLTDTQYF
-	TRBV20-1	many	TRBJ2-2	TGCAGTGCTCTAGACGCCCAGCGGCAGAACACCGGGGAGCTGTTTTTT	CSALDAQRQNTGELFF
-	TRBV4-3	-	TRBJ2-7	TGCGCCAGCAGCCAGGCCCCTGGGGGGTCTAGCTCCTACGAGCAGCACTTC	CASSQAPGGSSSYEQHF
TRBD2	TRBV19	-	TRBJ2-7	TGTGCCAGTACTGAAGGCGGGAGGCTAGGCGAGCAGTACTTC	CASTEGGRLGEQYF
-	TRBV20-1	-	TRBJ2-3	TGCAGTGCCCCTCCGGCCAGTACAGGGATCACAGATACGCAGTATTTT	CSAPPASTGITDTQYF
-	TRBV9	-	TRBJ2-2	TGTGCCAGCAGCTTTAGCGACTCAGCCGGGGAGCTGTTTTTT	CASSFSDSAGELFF
-	TRBV7-9	-	TRBJ1-5	TGTGCCAGCAGCCGCGGACAGTCCTCCAATCAGCCCCAGAATTTT	CASSRGQSSNQPQNF
TRBD2	TRBV7-3	-	TRBJ2-1	TGTGCCAGCAGCGACCCGGGACTAGCGGGAGACTCCTCCTACAATGAGCAGTTCTTC	CASSDPGLAGDSSYNEQFF
-	TRBV14	few	TRBJ2-5	TGTGCCAGCAGCCTTCTGGACTACAAGGATGGGACCCAGTACTTC	CASSLLDYKDGTQYF
-	TRBV28	many	TRBJ2-4	TGTGCCAGCAGCTTAGAGGAGGGCCGCCCCAAAAACATTCAGTACTTC	CASSLEEGRPKNIQYF
TRBD1	TRBV6-1	-	TRBJ2-7	TGTGCCAGCAGTGGACAGGGGGCTAGGAGCAGTTACCACGAGCAGTACTTC	CASSGQGARSSYHEQYF
-	TRBV4-3	many	TRBJ2-7	TGCGCCAGCAGCCAAGAGAGAGAGGTTACGTACGAGCAGTACTTC	CASSQEREVTYEQYF
-	TRBV6-1	few	TRBJ1-6	TGTGCCAGCAGCGCCCTCGACAGCTATAATTCACCCCTCCACTTT	CASSALDSYNSPLHF
TRBD1	TRBV20-1	few	TRBJ1-3	TGCAGTGCTAGAGACCCTCGACAGGGGGTAGGAAACACCATATATTTT	CSARDPRQGVGNTIYF
-	TRBV20-1	many	TRBJ2-2	TGCAGTGCCAGCCGTATGGATGAGCTGTTTTTT	CSASRMDELFF
TRBD1	TRBV20-1	few	TRBJ2-2	TGCAGTGCTACGGACAGGGGGTTTAACACCGGGGAGCTGTTTTTT	CSATDRGFNTGELFF
-	TRBV20-1	few	TRBJ1-5	TGCAGTGCACGGGTGACCAATCACCCCCAGCATTTT	CSARVTNHPQHF
-	TRBV14	many	TRBJ1-4	TGTGCCAGCAGCCAACAGTTACGGACGACAGCGTCTAATGAAAAACTGTTTTTT	CASSQQLRTTASNEKLFF
TRBD2	TRBV3-1	few	TRBJ2-1	TGTGCCAGCAGCCATATCATATTGAGCGGGAGCTCCTACAATGAGCAGTTCTTC	CASSHIILSGSSYNEQFF
-	TRBV20-1	-	TRBJ2-7	TGCAGTGCTAGAGATTTAAACAGCGCCGAGCAGTACTTC	CSARDLNSAEQYF
TRBD1	TRBV27	few	TRBJ2-4	TGTGCCAGCAGACCGACAGGGGCCAAAAACATTCAGTACTTC	CASRPTGAKNIQYF
TRBD1	TRBV7-7	-	TRBJ2-1	TGTGCTAGCAGCTTAGGCGGTGGACAGGGGGCCGATGAGCAGTTCTTC	CASSLGGGQGADEQFF
TRBD2	TRBV3-1	few	TRBJ2-5	TGTGCCAGCAGCCAAGCCCGGGGGGGAGAGACCCAGTACTTC	CASSQARGGETQYF
-	TRBV27	-	TRBJ2-1	TGTGCCAGCAGTACCGACTCCCGGGTCTACAATGAGCAGTTCTTC	CASSTDSRVYNEQFF
-	TRBV20-1	-	TRBJ2-7	TGCAGTGCTACACAAGGTTCCTACGAGCAGTACTTC	CSATQGSYEQYF
TRBD2	TRBV11-2	-	TRBJ2-5	TGTGCCAGCAGCTTATTCGTTCTAGCGGGAGGGTCGGGAGAGACCCAGTACTTC	CASSLFVLAGGSGETQYF
-	TRBV24-1	few	TRBJ1-1	TGTGCCACCAGTGATCCGGGACCGGGCACTGAAGCTTTCTTT	CATSDPGPGTEAFF
-	TRBV7-9	many	TRBJ1-3	TGTGCCAGCAGCTTAATTCGGGACTCTGGAAACACCATATATTTT	CASSLIRDSGNTIYF
-	TRBV20-1	few	TRBJ1-4	TGCAGTGCTAGAGTTGGGACTCCCGAGGCTAATGAAAAACTGTTTTTT	CSARVGTPEANEKLFF
-	TRBV7-9	few	TRBJ2-5	TGTGCCAGCAGCTTTTACGGGGGAGAGACCCAGTACTTC	CASSFYGGETQYF
TRBD1	TRBV4-1	-	TRBJ1-3	TGCGCCAGCAGCGCCAGCCTGAGGGACAGGGGCCCCATATATTTT	CASSASLRDRGPIYF
TRBD2	TRBV11-2	-	TRBJ2-5	TGTGCCAGCAGCTCCAGAACCACCGGGACTAGTATACGGCGGGAGACCCAGTACTTC	CASSSRTTGTSIRRETQYF
-	TRBV20-1	few	TRBJ2-7	TGCAGTGCTACATCCGGGACCCTGAGCTCCTACGAGCAGTACTTC	CSATSGTLSSYEQYF
TRBD2	TRBV10-3	few	TRBJ2-1	TGTGCCATCAGAGACCACCCGGGACTAGCGGGAGTGGAGGAGCAGTTCTTC	CAIRDHPGLAGVEEQFF
TRBD1	TRBV12-3/TRBV12-4	-	TRBJ1-3	TGTGCCAGCCTATCGACAGGGGGAAACACCATATATTTT	CASLSTGGNTIYF
TRBD2	TRBV10-3	few	TRBJ2-5	TGTGCCATCAGTGATTCGTCCCTAGCGGACAACCAAGAGACCCAGTACTTC	CAISDSSLADNQETQYF
-	TRBV3-1	-	TRBJ2-1	TGTGCCAGCAGCCACTTGGACCCCCGCAATGAGCAGTTCTTC	CASSHLDPRNEQFF
TRBD2	TRBV20-1	many	TRBJ2-1	TGCAGTGCTAGTATGAGCGGGAGCTCCTACAATGAGCAGTTCTTC	CSASMSGSSYNEQFF
-	TRBV28	-	TRBJ1-6	TGTGCCAGCAGTTTGAAGGGCAGACCGAATTCACCCCTCCACTTT	CASSLKGRPNSPLHF
-	TRBV7-2	many	TRBJ2-1	TGTGCCAGCAGCTTGAAATCTCTAGCGGAGCAGTTCTTC	CASSLKSLAEQFF
-	TRBV20-1	few	TRBJ1-2	TGCAGTGCTAGACGGACACAAGGCTACACCTTC	CSARRTQGYTF
-	TRBV5-6	few	TRBJ2-7	TGTGCCAGCAGCTTGGATCAGGACTCCATTCTAGGCGAGCAGTACTTC	CASSLDQDSILGEQYF
TRBD1	TRBV29-1	few	TRBJ2-7	TGCAGCGTTGTACAGGGGATCTCCTACGAGCAGTACTTC	CSVVQGISYEQYF
-	TRBV5-6	-	TRBJ2-1	TGTGCCAGCAGCTTAGGGACGGGAGTTGGTGAGCAGTTCTTC	CASSLGTGVGEQFF
TRBD1	TRBV12-3/TRBV12-4	-	TRBJ2-3	TGTGCCAGCAGTTGGGGGGGACAGGGAGGCCCAGATACGCAGTATTTT	CASSWGGQGGPDTQYF
TRBD2	TRBV7-2	many	TRBJ2-7	TGTGCCAGCAGCTTTACTAGCGGGAGTACCTACGAGCAGTACTTC	CASSFTSGSTYEQYF
-	TRBV7-2	many	TRBJ1-5	TGTGCCAGCAGCTTAGGGTTGGGCAGGTTAAATCAGCCCCAGCATTTT	CASSLGLGRLNQPQHF
TRBD2	TRBV2	few	TRBJ2-1	TGTGCCAGCAGTGAATCCAGCGGGAGGGGCAATGAGCAGTTCTTC	CASSESSGRGNEQFF
-	TRBV12-3/TRBV12-4	-	TRBJ2-1	TGTGCCAGCACTCGCGGGGGGACAGGGAACTACAATGAGCAGTTCTTC	CASTRGGTGNYNEQFF
-	TRBV20-1	many	TRBJ2-7	TGCAGTGCTAGAGATAATGGGGTGAGGTCTAACGAGCAGTACTTC	CSARDNGVRSNEQYF
TRBD2	TRBV7-9	-	TRBJ2-7	TGTGCCAGCAGCTTATCTCGACAGGGACTAGCGCACGAGCAGTACTTC	CASSLSRQGLAHEQYF
-	TRBV20-1	many	TRBJ2-3	TGCAGTGCTAGAGGAGCCAGCGGAGATAGCACAGATACGCAGTATTTT	CSARGASGDSTDTQYF
-	TRBV14	-	TRBJ2-7	TGTGCCAGCAGCCGGGACTCGGGTATAGGGGAGCAGTACTTC	CASSRDSGIGEQYF
-	TRBV10-3	many	TRBJ2-3	TGTGCCATCAGTGTAGGAGGGTACCGCACAGATACGCAGTATTTT	CAISVGGYRTDTQYF